What follows are 22 T cell receptor beta chains derived from one specimen sequenced in a study of blood T cells in healthy people across ages. Through a sample-barcoded 5' primer and a J-beta primer mix, a second PCR was run for about 7 to 12 cycles. TCRdb processed the 5' RACE reads anew with MiXCR; each CDR3 protein has one entry. Of about 640,000 distinct CDR3 sequences in the sample, approximately 30% were seen once. Sequences were obtained from blood. The source is an elderly woman in good health.

The chain has TRBV6-6 and TRBJ1-6; no definite D call. The CDR3 sequence is 13 residues long. V was pared by 4 bases and J by 5 bases, with 6 bases between. Germline CDR1 and CDR2: MNHNY and SVGAGI (reference sequence). The CDR3 sequence: CASSFRDNSPLHF. For the CDR3, the DNA is TGTGCCAGCAGTTTTCGGGATAATTCACCCCTCCACTTT.

This clonotype was seen many times. The chain's CDR3 is CASSQGRDRGEQYF. In DNA form, the CDR3 reads TGTGCCAGCAGCCAAGGACGGGACAGAGGCGAGCAGTACTTC. This chain uses TRBV3-1 with TRBJ2-7; 7 bases match TRBD1. Trimming took 1 base from V and 6 from J; bases not matched to a gene: 6. Germline V lookup: CDR1 LGHDT, CDR2 YNNKEL (reference sequence). The CDR3 runs 14 residues.

The sample holds a few counts of this clonotype. This rearrangement joins TRBV5-1 to TRBJ1-2, with D perhaps matching TRBD1 (5 bases). The V gene lost 0 bases and the J gene lost 8 bases, with 14 bases spanning the gap. Germline V gene sequence: CDR1 SGHRS, CDR2 YFSETQ. The CDR3 totals 14 residues. The CDR3 DNA reads as TGCGCCAGCAGCTTGGCCGGGACCAATCAGGGCTACACCTTC. This sequence encodes CASSLAGTNQGYTF.

The chain has TRBV7-2 and TRBJ1-4, with D perhaps TRBD1 (5 bases). V lost 5 bases, J lost 5 bases, and 18 bases lay in between. The CDR3 loop spans 16 amino acids. Germline assignment: CDR1 SGHTA and CDR2 FQGNSA. CDR3 nucleotide sequence: TGTGCCAGCAGCAAGGGACCCGTTGACTCAAATGAAAAACTGTTTTTT. Translating gives CASSKGPVDSNEKLFF.

This clonotype has a count of ten or more. V usage is TRBV6-1 and J usage is TRBJ2-5; TRBD2 matches at 7 bases. Germline CDR1 is MNHNS and CDR2 is SASEGT. The V gene end was trimmed by 3 bases and the J gene end by 5 bases; junction bases not matched to a gene: 0. This CDR3 is built from 12 residues. CDR3 DNA sequence: TGTGCCAGCAGTGAGGGAGGGGAGACCCAGTACTTC. Translating it yields CASSEGGETQYF.

This chain links TRBV5-1 with TRBJ2-1; 9 bases map to TRBD2. Trimming took 2 bases from V and 7 from J; bases not matched to a gene: 7. CDR3 size: 15 residues. Germline loops: CDR1 SGHRS, CDR2 YFSETQ. In nucleotides, the CDR3 is TGCGCCAGCAGCTTCGCGGGGGGGCCACGGAATGAGCAGTTCTTC. It translates to CASSFAGGPRNEQFF.

This clonotype turned up a few times. The chain uses TRBV3-1 and TRBJ1-2; D possibly corresponds to TRBD1 (5 bases). Looked up from germline, CDR1 is LGHDT and CDR2 is YNNKEL (reference sequence). The CDR3 has 15 residues. Trimming removed 4 bases at V and 8 bases at J, with 20 bases between. The CDR3 is CASSREGRANAGYTF. The CDR3 DNA is TGTGCCAGCAGCCGGGAGGGCAGGGCTAATGCCGGCTACACCTTC.

This rearrangement joins TRBV3-1 to TRBJ2-5; 9 bases agree with TRBD2. The germline V gene encodes CDR1 LGHDT and CDR2 YNNKEL (reference sequence). This CDR3 is built from 15 residues. V was clipped by 4 bases and J by 7 bases; unmatched bases: 10. The CDR3 DNA reads as TGTGCCAGCAGCCCCGGCCGAGCGGGGGGACGGACCCAGTACTTC. Protein: CASSPGRAGGRTQYF.

The V gene is TRBV20-1, the J gene TRBJ2-3; 9 nucleotides line up with TRBD2. This CDR3 region has 15 residues. From germline, CDR1 is DFQATT and CDR2 SNEGSKA (reference sequence). V shed 3 bases and J 2 bases; nucleotides not matched to a gene: 6. The CDR3 DNA reads TGCAGTGCTAGCTGGGCGGGGGGGAACACAGATACGCAGTATTTT. Translation gives CSASWAGGNTDTQYF.

This clonotype showed up many times. CDR3 sequence: CAWSGRVDEQYF. The CDR3 bases are TGTGCCTGGAGTGGCAGGGTCGACGAGCAGTACTTC. The V gene is TRBV30, the J gene TRBJ2-7; TRBD1 might be the D (5 bases). The CDR3 has 12 amino acids. Germline assignment: CDR1 GTSNPN and CDR2 SVGIG (reference sequence). With 1 base removed from V and 5 bases from J, the gap between germline ends came to 9 bases.

The V and J genes are TRBV2 and TRBJ1-5; a weak D match, TRBD1 (6 bases). V lost 3 bases and J lost 6, with 12 bases in between. The germline gives CDR1 SNHLY, CDR2 FYNNEI. CDR3 length equals 14 residues. The CDR3 sequence: CASSDGGAGQPQHF. CDR3 DNA: TGTGCCAGCAGTGACGGGGGCGCGGGTCAGCCCCAGCATTTT.

Of note for this clonotype: This may arise from a read error, as a much more abundant clone is one base away. The CDR3 bases are TGCAGTGCTCCGGGACAGGGGGGCGGCTACAATGAGCAGTACTTC. Amino acids: CSAPGQGGGYNEQYF. J is TRBJ2-1 and V is TRBV20-1; 11 bases agree with TRBD1. With the DNA end fitting TRBJ2-7 better, the J assignment may be wrong. Per the germline V gene, CDR1 is DFQATT and CDR2 is SNEGSKA (reference sequence). CDR3 length equals 15 residues.

The chain combines TRBV20-1 with TRBJ1-6, with a tentative D call TRBD1 (5 bases). Germline CDR1 DFQATT, CDR2 SNEGSKA (reference sequence). The V and J ends lost 6 bases and 2 bases respectively, with 26 bases between them. This CDR3 is 19 amino acids long. The DNA for the CDR3 is TGCAGTGCCGTGCCGGCGGCAGGACAACCGGGCACCTATAATTCACCCCTCCACTTT. It encodes CSAVPAAGQPGTYNSPLHF.

This clonotype was found a few times. A read error is possible here, since a much larger clone lies one base away. The J gene is TRBJ2-3, the V gene TRBV5-1; D unresolved. The CDR3 is made up of 14 amino acids. Trimming removed 3 bases from V and 6 bases from J, with 14 bases in between. Germline assignment: CDR1 SGHRS and CDR2 YFSETQ. CDR3 in DNA: TGCGCCAGCAGCTGTGGTCAGGTATCGGATACGCAGTATTTT. Its translation: CASSCGQVSDTQYF.

This clonotype was observed at least ten times. The gene calls are TRBV4-2 and TRBJ2-1; 8 bases agree with TRBD1. This CDR3 is built from 15 residues. The V and J ends lost 4 bases and 8 bases, in that order; junction bases with no gene match: 10. Germline CDR1 is LGHNA and CDR2 is YNFKEQ. The CDR3: CASSPQGQEVDEQFF. CDR3 coding DNA: TGTGCCAGCAGCCCCCAGGGACAGGAAGTCGATGAGCAGTTCTTC.

Comments on this clonotype: A much larger clone differs by one base, so this may be a read error. The DNA for the CDR3 is TGTGCCAGCAGTATATACTCCTACAATGAGCAGTACTTC. Residues: CASSIYSYNEQYF. V gene TRBV28 combines with J gene TRBJ2-1; no definite D call. TRBJ2-7 matches the DNA end more closely, so the J call is doubtful. There are 13 residues in the CDR3. Germline values: CDR1 MDHEN, CDR2 SYDVKM.

V usage is TRBV12-3 or TRBV12-4 and J usage is TRBJ1-4; D is ambiguous. V was clipped by 7 bases and J by 0 bases, with 12 bases between them. This CDR3 is built from 15 residues. CDR3 coding DNA: TGTGCCAGCACGAGAGGAATCTCAACTAATGAAAAACTGTTTTTT. Amino acid sequence: CASTRGISTNEKLFF.

The V call is TRBV29-1, the J call TRBJ1-1; D gene uncertain. This CDR3 spans 12 amino acids. Trimming pared 6 bases from V and 3 bases from J, leaving 11 bases between. Germline values: CDR1 SQVTM, CDR2 ANQGSEA. Here the CDR3 reads CSVVQRDTEAFF. The CDR3 DNA reads as TGCAGCGTGGTTCAGAGGGACACTGAAGCTTTCTTT. Drawing the rest from reference TRBV29-1 and TRBJ1-1, the complete variable domain is SAVISQKPSRDICQRGTSLTIQCQVDSQVTMMFWYRQQPGQSLTLIATANQGSEATYESGFVIDKFPISRPNLTFSTLTVSNMSPEDSSIYLCSVVQRDTEAFFGQGTRLTVV.

The chain links TRBV7-9 to TRBJ2-7; unclear D gene. Germline lookup yields CDR1 SEHNR and CDR2 FQNEAQ (reference sequence). V shed 5 bases and J shed 3 bases, with 11 bases lying between them. This CDR3 has 13 amino acids. The CDR3 coding sequence is TGTGCCAGCAGCCGAAACACAGACTACGAGCAGTACTTC. Protein sequence: CASSRNTDYEQYF.

This clonotype has ten or more counts. J is TRBJ2-5 and V is TRBV27; D might be TRBD1 (6 bases). The V end was cut by 2 bases, the J end by 1 base, with 8 bases between. This CDR3 spans 14 amino acids. Germline values: CDR1 MNHEY, CDR2 SMNVEV (reference sequence). The CDR3, as DNA: TGTGCCAGCAGTTTACTGGGGGCCCAAGAGACCCAGTACTTC. Translation gives CASSLLGAQETQYF.

V is TRBV7-2 and J is TRBJ1-1; D remains unclear. Trimming removed 1 base at V and 4 bases at J, with 7 bases between. The CDR3 length is 13 residues. Germline V gives CDR1 SGHTA, CDR2 FQGNSA. CDR3 nucleotides: TGTGCCAGCAGCTTAGGTATCGTCACTGAAGCTTTCTTT. Encoded protein: CASSLGIVTEAFF.

The sample holds a few counts of this clonotype. The gene calls are TRBV27 and TRBJ2-1; the match to TRBD1 covers 7 bases. With 7 bases clipped from V and 5 bases from J, the junction kept 11 bases outside the gene matches. The CDR3 loop spans 15 amino acids. Germline loops: CDR1 MNHEY, CDR2 SMNVEV (reference sequence). The CDR3: CASINRGIFNNEQFF. The CDR3 coding sequence is TGTGCCAGCATAAACAGGGGTATTTTCAACAATGAGCAGTTCTTC.